A selection of T cell receptor beta chains follows, all from one sample in a study of blood T cell repertoires in COVID-19. Measured with immunoSEQ multiplex PCR; TCRdb has only the in-frame clones, and not every one. In the table there are about 51,000 clones, about nine tenths of which are singletons. The specimen sequenced was peripheral blood. The receptors stem from a man aged 50 to 59 with active COVID-19. Both conserved end residues are part of each CDR3. D genes are given only for firm matches. Clone size is given for some rows only: seen once, a few or many times, or a class if the clone is expanded.

d_gene | abundance | j_gene | v_gene | CDR3aa | CDR3nt
NA | NA | TRBJ2-1 | TRBV20-1 | CSARAVYEQFF | TGCAGTGCTAGAGCGGTATATGAGCAGTTCTTC
TRBD2 | NA | TRBJ2-1 | TRBV10-3 | CAISEREGSHEQFF | TGTGCCATCAGTGAACGGGAGGGCAGCCATGAGCAGTTCTTC
NA | NA | TRBJ1-1 | TRBV19 | CASSPDRKNTEAFF | TGTGCCAGTAGCCCTGACAGGAAGAACACTGAAGCTTTCTTT
TRBD1 | NA | TRBJ2-5 | TRBV5-4 | CASSHSDRVFQETQYF | TGTGCCAGCAGCCACAGTGACAGGGTGTTCCAAGAGACCCAGTACTTC
TRBD1 | NA | TRBJ2-5 | TRBV5-1 | CASSLAGTDGSQYF | TGCGCCAGCAGCTTGGCCGGGACAGATGGATCCCAGTACTTC
TRBD2 | NA | TRBJ2-3 | TRBV2 | CASTRGGVYTQYF | TGTGCCAGCACTCGGGGGGGAGTTTATACGCAGTATTTT
NA | NA | TRBJ1-5 | TRBV15 | CATSYDWASNQPQHF | TGTGCCACCAGCTACGATTGGGCGAGCAATCAGCCCCAGCATTTT
TRBD2 | NA | TRBJ2-2 | TRBV12-5 | CASGWVAGGNTGELFF | TGTGCTAGTGGTTGGGTAGCGGGGGGGAACACCGGGGAGCTGTTTTTT
TRBD1 | NA | TRBJ2-1 | TRBV5-1 | CASSSTGGRNRNEQFF | TGCGCCAGCAGTTCCACAGGGGGCAGGAATAGGAATGAGCAGTTCTTC
NA | NA | TRBJ1-5 | TRBV29-1 | CSVAESNQPQHF | TGCAGCGTTGCCGAGAGCAATCAGCCCCAGCATTTT
TRBD2 | NA | TRBJ2-1 | TRBV9 | CASSVGHLAGVYNEQFF | TGTGCCAGCAGCGTAGGCCACCTAGCGGGGGTTTACAATGAGCAGTTCTTC
NA | NA | TRBJ2-3 | TRBV12-3/TRBV12-4 | CASRPNSLNTQYF | TGTGCCAGCAGACCTAACTCGCTCAATACGCAGTATTTT
TRBD2 | few | TRBJ2-1 | TRBV19 | CASSGLAVGGNEQFF | TGTGCCAGTAGCGGACTAGCGGTCGGGGGCAATGAGCAGTTCTTC
NA | NA | TRBJ1-1 | TRBV11-2 | CASSLFRGTEAFF | TGTGCCAGCAGCTTATTCCGGGGCACTGAAGCTTTCTTT
NA | NA | TRBJ2-7 | TRBV5-1 | CASSPPSYEQYF | TGCGCCAGCAGCCCACCCAGCTACGAGCAGTACTTC
NA | NA | TRBJ1-5 | TRBV6-2/TRBV6-3 | CASSWGQGVNQPQHF | TGTGCCAGCAGTTGGGGACAAGGGGTGAATCAGCCCCAGCATTTT
TRBD1 | NA | TRBJ1-4 | TRBV10-3 | CAISESPDRVGEKLFF | TGTGCCATCAGTGAGTCCCCGGACAGGGTTGGTGAAAAACTGTTTTTT
NA | NA | TRBJ1-2 | TRBV19 | CASGQLLNYGYTF | TGTGCCAGCGGACAGCTCCTTAACTATGGCTACACCTTC
NA | NA | TRBJ2-1 | TRBV29-1 | CSVGVAVYNEQFF | TGCAGCGTTGGGGTAGCGGTATACAATGAGCAGTTCTTC
NA | NA | TRBJ2-5 | TRBV9 | CASSSREIETQYF | TGTGCCAGCAGCTCCCGAGAGATAGAGACCCAGTACTTC
TRBD1 | NA | TRBJ1-1 | TRBV5-4 | CASRRDRGNTEAFF | TGTGCCAGCAGACGGGACAGGGGGAACACTGAAGCTTTCTTT
TRBD1 | NA | TRBJ1-2 | TRBV6-5 | CASRGSDRSNYGYTF | TGTGCCAGCAGGGGCTCGGACAGGTCTAACTATGGCTACACCTTC
NA | NA | TRBJ1-3 | TRBV2 | CASSSQQNSGNTIYF | TGTGCCAGCAGCTCACAGCAAAACTCTGGAAACACCATATATTTT
TRBD1 | NA | TRBJ2-2 | TRBV19 | CASSIQWTGGEEELFF | TGTGCCAGTAGTATCCAGTGGACAGGGGGAGAGGAGGAGCTGTTTTTT
NA | NA | TRBJ1-3 | TRBV18 | CASSPTGNTIYF | TGTGCCAGCTCACCTACTGGAAACACCATATATTTT
NA | NA | TRBJ2-4 | TRBV4-3 | CASSQEARGSAIQYF | TGCGCCAGCAGCCAAGAGGCTAGGGGAAGCGCCATTCAGTACTTC
TRBD2 | few | TRBJ2-2 | TRBV11-3 | CASRRGRAGGELFF | TGTGCCAGCCGCCGCGGGAGGGCCGGCGGGGAGCTGTTTTTT
TRBD1 | NA | TRBJ2-5 | TRBV5-1 | CASSVNRGEETQYF | TGCGCCAGCAGCGTAAACAGGGGGGAAGAGACCCAGTACTTC
NA | once | TRBJ1-2 | TRBV6-5 | CASSYRDNGGYTF | TGTGCCAGCAGTTACCGGGACAACGGAGGCTACACCTTC
TRBD2 | once | TRBJ2-7 | TRBV7-2 | CASSLVGYVSGRSSYEQYF | TGTGCCAGCAGCTTAGTCGGCTATGTGAGCGGGAGATCTTCCTACGAGCAGTACTTC
NA | NA | TRBJ2-1 | TRBV20-1 | CSASSVNEQFF | TGCAGTGCTAGTTCGGTAAATGAGCAGTTCTTC
TRBD1 | NA | TRBJ1-3 | TRBV27 | CASSQTGTGVNTIYF | TGTGCCAGCAGTCAGACCGGGACAGGGGTCAACACCATATATTTT
TRBD1 | NA | TRBJ2-5 | TRBV11-2 | CASSLERQGWETQYF | TGTGCCAGCAGCTTAGAGCGACAGGGGTGGGAGACCCAGTACTTC
NA | NA | TRBJ1-2 | TRBV10-3 | CAGAGKLNYGYTF | TGTGCCGGAGCGGGAAAGCTTAACTATGGCTACACCTTC
NA | NA | TRBJ1-4 | TRBV6-6 | CASNGVPNNEKLFF | TGTGCCAGCAACGGGGTCCCGAATAATGAAAAACTGTTTTTT
NA | NA | TRBJ2-1 | TRBV13 | CASSQEGGENEQFF | TGTGCCAGCAGCCAAGAGGGAGGAGAGAATGAGCAGTTCTTC
NA | NA | TRBJ2-2 | TRBV5-1 | CASSLTDQELFF | TGCGCCAGCAGCTTAACAGATCAGGAGCTGTTTTTT
TRBD2 | NA | TRBJ2-1 | TRBV27 | CASAYRDYSYNEQFF | TGTGCCAGCGCATACCGGGACTATTCCTACAATGAGCAGTTCTTC
TRBD2 | NA | TRBJ2-3 | TRBV18 | CASSPLAGVETDTQYF | TGTGCCAGCTCACCACTAGCGGGAGTTGAGACAGATACGCAGTATTTT
NA | NA | TRBJ1-2 | TRBV6-5 | CASSSMTVGSYGYTF | TGTGCCAGCAGTTCGATGACAGTGGGGTCTTATGGCTACACCTTC
TRBD1 | NA | TRBJ1-2 | TRBV15 | CATSRWDRGNYGYTF | TGTGCCACCAGCAGATGGGACAGGGGGAACTATGGCTACACCTTC
TRBD1 | NA | TRBJ2-2 | TRBV7-9 | CASSFRDRGTGELFF | TGTGCCAGCAGCTTCCGGGACAGGGGAACCGGGGAGCTGTTTTTT
TRBD2 | NA | TRBJ2-3 | TRBV5-1 | CASSRTTSAADTQYF | TGCGCCAGCAGCCGTACAACTAGCGCGGCAGATACGCAGTATTTT
NA | few | TRBJ1-1 | TRBV7-8 | CASRVDTEAFF | TGTGCCAGCCGGGTGGACACTGAAGCTTTCTTT
NA | NA | TRBJ1-1 | TRBV29-1 | CSVAPVAEAFF | TGCAGCGTTGCCCCGGTCGCTGAAGCTTTCTTT
NA | NA | TRBJ1-3 | TRBV23-1 | CASSQEGRENTIYF | TGCGCCAGCAGTCAGGAGGGCAGGGAAAACACCATATATTTT
NA | NA | TRBJ2-3 | TRBV3-1/TRBV3-2 | CASSQEFTHTQYF | TGTGCCAGCAGCCAAGAATTCACACATACGCAGTATTTT
TRBD1 | NA | TRBJ1-2 | TRBV30 | CAWTDRVPYGYTF | TGTGCCTGGACAGACAGGGTCCCCTATGGCTACACCTTC
TRBD2 | NA | TRBJ2-5 | TRBV5-4 | CASSLARGEETQYF | TGTGCCAGCAGCTTGGCTCGGGGGGAAGAGACCCAGTACTTC
NA | NA | TRBJ2-1 | TRBV12-3/TRBV12-4 | CASSQINEQFF | TGTGCCAGCAGCCAGATTAATGAGCAGTTCTTC
NA | NA | TRBJ1-2 | TRBV3-1/TRBV3-2 | CASSQDSVSYTF | TGTGCCAGCAGCCAAGATTCTGTATCCTACACCTTC
NA | NA | TRBJ2-7 | TRBV4-2 | CASSPQGGYEQYF | TGTGCCAGCAGTCCGCAGGGGGGCTACGAGCAGTACTTC
TRBD1 | NA | TRBJ1-3 | TRBV18 | CASSPGQQGGNTIYF | TGTGCCAGCTCACCGGGACAGCAAGGAGGAAACACCATATATTTT